This TCR beta chain is from a study of T-cell reconstitution after alpha-beta-depleted transplantation in children (dated by TCRdb to the mid-2010s). With regard to the full study: The study quantitatively tracked T-cell immune reconstitution after TCRalphabeta/CD19-depleted allogeneic hematopoietic cell transplantation in children using TCR repertoire profiling. Here is what the overall study found, with its caveats: The frequencies of hyperexpanded clones fell over the following months, and after one year, T-cell counts and TCRbeta diversity were mostly attributed to newly produced T cells. In some patients, high TCRbeta diversity at day 60 was attributed to recipient T cells and intrathymic progenitors that had survived conditioning. Apparently early alphabetaT-cell count recovery about two months after transplant reportedly relied on only several hundred rapidly expanded clones derived from non-depleted graft cells.

Library construction relied on PCR. These reads were obtained on an Illumina HiSeq 2500. TCR libraries were prepared with molecular barcoding, using unique molecular identifiers to normalize TCRbeta repertoire quantification. The public reads were quality trimmed at Q25 with fastp and then assembled into clones with MiXCR by TCRdb, keeping productive beta chains. CDR3 protein sequences are deduplicated, and each keeps its most common genes and DNA. The sample table lists fewer than 400,000 distinct CDR3 sequences, roughly 25% of them with a count of one. Clones ranked in the top ten supply approximately 10% of the sample. The treatment or condition label, read with the paper, signifies: allogeneic hematopoietic cell transplantation with graft depleted of TCRalphabeta T cells and CD19 B cells. TCRalphabeta/CD19-depleted allogeneic hematopoietic cell grafts were given to the transplant recipients, all of whom were children.

Deletion took 1 base off V and 3 bases off J, with a span of 8 bases between the germline ends. As encoded in the germline V gene, CDR1 is SGHDT while CDR2 is YYEEEE. The CDR3, from cysteine to phenylalanine, totals 13 residues. The DNA shown is the 39-base CDR3, in frame from base 1. The sample holds a few counts of this clonotype. Its binding antigen is unknown. No per-base quality is available; no much larger clone lies one base away. This receptor chain uses TRBV5-6 and TRBJ2-7; the D gene assignment is ambiguous. The specimen was PBMCs, mostly from graft donor cells, collected 180 days after TCRalphabeta/CD19-depleted stem cell transplant. The TCR was taken from a male patient younger than 18 who had a stem cell transplant for acute lymphoblastic leukemia, so the T cells may come from the graft donor. The sequence in DNA is TGTGCCAGCAGCTTGTCCCTCTTCTACGAGCAGTACTTC. It translates as CASSLSLFYEQYF.